This T cell receptor (beta chain) was found in a study of CD8 T cells in ankylosing spondylitis. Study observations and caveats: Disease-linked clones were reportedly significantly enriched in matched ankylosing spondylitis synovial fluid. Clones linked to disease, bearing a CD8+ phenotype, were relatively rare in peripheral blood. There was a TCR beta motif, made of fewer than 10 highly homologous variants, that appeared characteristic of ankylosing spondylitis blood. Several of the motif variants were reported before in synovial fluid and blood from reactive arthritis.

Points on this clonotype: No antigen is known for it.

TCRdb reprocessed the 5' RACE reads with MiXCR, giving one entry per CDR3 protein. The profile covers around 230,000 distinct CDR3 sequences, with approximately 7.6% appearing a single time and approximately 4.8% taken by the ten largest. The CDR3 runs 17 residues. Germline values: CDR1 LGHDT, CDR2 YNNKEL (reference sequence). V shed 1 base, J shed 0 bases, and the junction held 3 bases outside the gene matches. This TCR came from a female donor with ankylosing spondylitis or in good health (not recorded which). This chain links TRBV3-1 with TRBJ2-6; 7 bases agree with TRBD2. Sequenced material: blood, either unsorted or a sorted T cell fraction (not recorded which). CDR3 sequence (DNA): TGTGCCAGCAGCCAAGTGACTAGCCCCTCTGGGGCCAACGTCCTGACTTTC. Protein sequence: CASSQVTSPSGANVLTF.